This TCR beta chain is from a study of blood T cell repertoires in COVID-19 (dated by TCRdb to about 2020). General notes on the study: Samples covering the acute and convalescent phases of COVID-19 were provided by collaborators in the United States, Italy and Spain. The material from the prospective study consisted of cDNA or gDNA derived from T cells, B-cell-depleted T cells, or PBMCs. Subjects who had been exposed to COVID-19, were actively infected with it, or had recovered from it provided the deeply sampled blood TCRbeta repertoires that made up the dataset. The repertoires were made available in a free public database intended to serve as a resource for research on the immune response to SARS-CoV-2. The samples were drawn from two sources: the first 160 participants of the ongoing ImmuneRACE study, and 1,000 to 1,500 subjects contributed by 6 global collaborators. A de-identified subject ID, COVID-19 status, age in years and sex were almost always included in the sample metadata. Where HLA class I and class II types were available, the types were taken from metadata supplied by the sample provider, not from assay-based typing. Findings and caveats that apply to the study as a whole: Clinical and demographic metadata were provided uncurated, with the amount varying by source and participant.

Participants in the prospective study were enrolled through a virtual design, were aged about 18 to 100 years, and lived in 24 United States geographic areas. In the prospective study, participants were assigned to cohorts based on the clinical history participants reported in a screening survey and a study questionnaire. Each participant in the prospective study had whole blood, serum and a nasopharyngeal or oropharyngeal swab collected by mobile phlebotomists. Prospective study participants could optionally give additional blood draws and questionnaires over an approximately two-month period. Blood samples from the prospective study were shipped frozen or at room temperature prior to DNA extraction. From cysteine to phenylalanine, the CDR3 is 15 amino acids long. Only the CDR3 DNA is retained, 45 bases long and in frame from the first base. Compared with germline, V lacks 6 bases and J lacks 1 base; bases without a gene match: 6. In the germline V gene (reference sequence), CDR1 corresponds to MNHEY and CDR2 to SMNVEV.

In the case of this clone: There is no known antigen for this receptor. Base qualities were left out, and no much larger clone turns up one base away.

The immunoSEQ Assay, a bias-controlled multiplex PCR, was used to amplify TCRbeta CDR3 regions from genomic DNA. The study's own analysis went as follows. The number of nucleated cells in each sample was estimated from the amplification of reference gene primers within the assay. Sequence reads were collapsed and filtered to measure the absolute abundance of every unique TCRbeta CDR3 rearrangement. For each sample, productive Simpson clonality was calculated by taking the square root of Simpson's diversity index across productive rearrangements. TCRdb retrieved this table from immuneACCESS and kept in-frame rearrangements only. Not all clones are present; in checked studies, unresolved V genes account for under half, and no reason is known for the remainder. The DNA gave D and trimming, while V, J and clone size come from that table. The sample profile shows about 170,000 clones; approximately 82% of them were found once. Roughly 4% of the sample is taken by the ten largest.

This clonotype was sampled from a woman aged 50 to 60 in a cohort exposed to, infected with or recovered from COVID-19 (not recorded which). Sequenced sample: PBMCs or T cells enriched from blood (not recorded which). Recombination linked TRBV27 to TRBJ2-1, and TRBD2 aligns with 7 junction nucleotides. The CDR3 reads as follows: CASSRTSDSYNEQFF. The DNA is TGTGCCAGCAGCCGGACTAGTGATTCCTACAATGAGCAGTTCTTC.